These 9 T cell receptor beta chains came from one sample sequenced in a study of control samples from healthy donors and cancer patients. Sequencing was performed with immunoSEQ multiplex PCR; in TCRdb, only in-frame clones are kept and a portion is missing. The sample consists of 100,000 to 150,000 clones, more than 75% of them appearing once. The sequenced sample consisted of blood. The origin of the receptors is a man in his 60s in good health.

V gene TRBV18 combines with J gene TRBJ1-6; possibly TRBD1 for D (6 bases). CDR1 and CDR2 from the germline V gene are KGHSH and LQKENI. This CDR3 spans 16 amino acids. V was clipped by 6 bases and J by 8 bases, with 20 bases between them. Written as DNA, the CDR3 is TGTGCCAGCTCGGCCCACAGGGTGGTGGTGGATTCACCCCTCCACTTT. Translation: CASSAHRVVVDSPLHF.

The V and J genes are TRBV5-1 and TRBJ1-5; 7 nucleotides agree with TRBD1. J lost 4 bases, V lost 3 bases, and 7 bases had no gene match. Germline CDR1 reads SGHRS; CDR2 reads YFSETQ. The CDR3 totals 15 residues. The CDR3 region has the DNA TGCGCCAGCAGCTGGGCAGGGACAGAAAATCAGCCCCAGCATTTT. It translates to CASSWAGTENQPQHF.

This chain connects TRBV2 to TRBJ2-7; D is unclear. The V gene lost 3 bases and the J gene lost 0 bases, with 6 bases spanning the gap. Germline V lookup: CDR1 SNHLY, CDR2 FYNNEI. The CDR3 is 13 amino acids. CDR3: CASSDSPSYEQYF. The CDR3 bases are TGTGCCAGCAGTGACAGCCCCTCCTACGAGCAGTACTTC. Drawing the rest from reference TRBV2 and TRBJ2-7, the complete variable domain is EPEVTQTPSHQVTQMGQEVILRCVPISNHLYFYWYRQILGQKVEFLVSFYNNEISEKSEIFDDQFSVERPDGSNFTLKIRSTKLEDSAMYFCASSDSPSYEQYFGPGTRLTVT.

This clone showed up just once. The V and J genes are TRBV28 and TRBJ2-7, with 7 bases aligning to TRBD1. V shed 6 bases and J 5 bases; nucleotides not matched to a gene: 10. This CDR3 contains 14 residues. In germline, CDR1 is MDHEN, CDR2 SYDVKM. CDR3: CASSPPDRAHEQYF. The CDR3 coding sequence is TGTGCCAGCAGCCCCCCTGACAGGGCACACGAGCAGTACTTC.

This rearrangement joins TRBV4-3 to TRBJ1-2; 8 bases map to TRBD1. V dropped 7 bases and J dropped 6; count of bases not matched to a gene: 13. CDR1 and CDR2 (germline): LGHNA, YSLEER. The CDR3 runs to 15 residues. The CDR3 loop is CASNGRTGGENGYTF. CDR3 coding DNA: TGCGCCAGCAACGGACGCACAGGGGGAGAGAATGGCTACACCTTC.

The chain employs TRBV18 and TRBJ2-7; 10 nucleotides align to TRBD1. The CDR3 contains 14 residues. From germline, CDR1 is KGHSH and CDR2 LQKENI. The junction had 5 bases not matched to a gene; V was cut back by 0 bases and J by 9 bases. This chain's CDR3 is CASSPPGQGDRQYF. As DNA, the CDR3 is TGTGCCAGCTCACCACCAGGACAGGGGGACCGGCAGTACTTC.

This clone was found once. The rearrangement links TRBV5-1 to TRBJ2-7; D might be TRBD1 (6 bases). Germline assignment: CDR1 SGHRS and CDR2 YFSETQ. V was shortened by 0 bases and J by 1 base, with 11 bases between the two germline ends. The CDR3 length is 15 residues. This chain's CDR3 is CASSLGDTASYEQYF. The CDR3 coding sequence is TGCGCCAGCAGCTTGGGGGACACGGCATCCTACGAGCAGTACTTC. Supplemented by reference TRBV5-1 and TRBJ2-7, the full variable domain reads KAGVTQTPRYLIKTRGQQVTLSCSPISGHRSVSWYQQTPGQGLQFLFEYFSETQRNKGNFPGRFSGRQFSNSRSEMNVSTLELGDSALYLCASSLGDTASYEQYFGPGTRLTVT.

This chain uses TRBV13 with TRBJ2-3; D possibly corresponds to TRBD2 (6 bases). The germline V gene has CDR1 PRHDT and CDR2 FYEKMQ (reference sequence). Trimming shortened V by 5 bases and J by 9 bases, and 24 bases separated the two germline ends. This CDR3 has 16 residues. CDR3 in DNA: TGTGCCAGCAGCCCCCAGGCTAGCGAGGAATCGTGGACGCAGTATTTT. As protein: CASSPQASEESWTQYF.

The chain is built from TRBV7-6 and TRBJ2-7; no clear D gene. V dropped 2 bases and J dropped 5 bases, with 10 bases sitting between them. This CDR3 comprises 13 residues. Germline CDR1 reads SGHVS; CDR2 reads FNYEAQ. The CDR3 reads CASSLQVSNEQYF. In nucleotides, the CDR3 is TGTGCCAGCAGCTTACAGGTTTCGAACGAGCAGTACTTC.